Listed below are T cell receptor beta chains from one sample, sequenced in a study of response to subunit inactivated influenza vaccine. TCRdb recomputed calls from the RT-PCR reads with MiXCR, one row per CDR3 protein. Of around 480,000 distinct CDR3 sequences in the sample, 9.5% to 12% were seen once. The specimen was PBMCs from blood, collected about 6 weeks after vaccination. These receptor sequences come from a man between 45 and 60 years old who received an inactivated influenza vaccine. CDR3s include the opening cysteine and the closing phenylalanine or tryptophan. The D gene is left open where the match is weak. Size is stated for part of the rows, as once, few or many counts, or as a class when the clone is expanded.

V	size	J	D	CDR3	DNA
TRBV4-1	few	TRBJ2-2	TRBD2	CASSQVIAGTNTGELFF	TGCGCCAGCAGCCAAGTAATAGCGGGGACCAACACCGGGGAGCTGTTTTTT
TRBV14	.	TRBJ2-3	TRBD2	CASSQVKGTSGGDTQYF	TGTGCCAGCAGCCAAGTAAAAGGGACTAGCGGAGGGGATACGCAGTATTTT
TRBV12-3/TRBV12-4	few	TRBJ2-1	TRBD2	CASSSAGGGNEQFF	TGTGCCAGCAGTTCCGCGGGGGGTGGGAATGAGCAGTTCTTC
TRBV7-9	many	TRBJ2-1	TRBD2	CASSSSGNEQFF	TGTGCCAGCAGCTCTAGCGGCAATGAGCAGTTCTTC
TRBV28	few	TRBJ2-6	TRBD1	CASSSGQIFISGANVLTF	TGTGCCAGCAGTTCGGGACAGATTTTTATCTCTGGGGCCAACGTCCTGACTTTC
TRBV20-1	.	TRBJ2-7	TRBD2	CSAGTSGRGNTGEQYF	TGCAGTGCCGGGACTAGCGGGAGGGGGAATACGGGCGAGCAGTACTTC
TRBV12-3/TRBV12-4	.	TRBJ1-4	TRBD1	CASSEGGTDNEKLFF	TGTGCCAGCAGTGAGGGCGGGACAGATAATGAAAAACTGTTTTTT
TRBV3-1	few	TRBJ2-3	.	CATRTRSTDTQYF	TGTGCCACGAGGACCAGGAGCACAGATACGCAGTATTTT
TRBV5-1	few	TRBJ2-5	.	CASSLEQVRGGTQYF	TGCGCCAGCAGCTTGGAACAGGTTCGGGGAGGGACCCAGTACTTC
TRBV5-1	.	TRBJ1-1	TRBD1	CASSPSQGGAFF	TGCGCCAGCAGCCCCTCGCAGGGGGGAGCTTTCTTT
TRBV4-3	few	TRBJ2-1	.	CASSQETPGDEQFF	TGCGCCAGCAGCCAAGAGACCCCTGGGGATGAGCAGTTCTTC
TRBV20-1	few	TRBJ2-5	TRBD2	CSAVGTSGRAQETQYF	TGCAGTGCTGTCGGGACTAGCGGGAGGGCCCAAGAGACCCAGTACTTC
TRBV7-2	many	TRBJ2-3	TRBD2	CASSLRGRALNADTQYF	TGTGCCAGCAGCTTACGGGGGAGGGCCCTAAATGCAGATACGCAGTATTTT
TRBV19	many	TRBJ2-1	TRBD2	CGSRGGDNEQFF	TGTGGCTCCCGGGGGGGCGACAATGAGCAGTTCTTC
TRBV20-1	many	TRBJ2-3	.	CSVMGQASTDTQYF	TGCAGTGTCATGGGACAAGCTAGCACAGATACGCAGTATTTT
TRBV3-1	.	TRBJ2-4	TRBD1	CASSQDRGGAGSVHIQYF	TGTGCCAGCAGCCAAGATCGAGGGGGCGCTGGATCGGTGCACATTCAGTACTTC
TRBV27	.	TRBJ2-7	TRBD2	CASSWDYAGEQYF	TGTGCCAGCAGTTGGGACTATGCCGGGGAGCAGTACTTC
TRBV10-3	many	TRBJ1-6	.	CAISESIGTDNSPLHF	TGTGCCATCAGTGAGTCGATTGGGACGGACAATTCACCCCTCCACTTT
TRBV12-3/TRBV12-4	many	TRBJ2-7	TRBD2	CASSLTSGDSYEQYF	TGTGCCAGCAGTTTGACTAGCGGGGATTCCTACGAGCAGTACTTC
TRBV10-3	many	TRBJ2-3	.	CAISGGHTDTQYF	TGTGCCATCAGTGGGGGACACACAGATACGCAGTATTTT
TRBV4-3	few	TRBJ1-2	TRBD1	CASRDRGGNYGYTF	TGCGCCAGCCGCGACAGGGGCGGAAACTATGGCTACACCTTC
TRBV5-6	many	TRBJ2-3	.	CASSRGKDTQYF	TGTGCCAGCAGCCGAGGGAAGGATACGCAGTATTTT
TRBV20-1	.	TRBJ2-7	.	CSARVRGKNYEQYF	TGCAGTGCTAGAGTTAGGGGCAAAAACTACGAGCAGTACTTC
TRBV15	.	TRBJ1-4	.	CATSRDPQTTNEKLFF	TGTGCCACCAGCAGGGACCCACAGACAACTAATGAAAAACTGTTTTTT
TRBV7-2	.	TRBJ2-5	.	CASSLGGPGVGTQYF	TGTGCCAGCTCCCTGGGGGGGCCGGGAGTAGGGACCCAGTACTTC
TRBV7-2	.	TRBJ2-1	TRBD2	CASSVGLAGGLSEQFF	TGTGCCAGCAGCGTAGGACTAGCGGGGGGGCTTAGTGAGCAGTTCTTC
TRBV5-1	few	TRBJ1-3	.	CASSLGPEEGNTIYF	TGCGCCAGCAGCTTGGGCCCGGAGGAAGGAAACACCATATATTTT
TRBV11-2	many	TRBJ2-2	.	CASSIGTGYTGELFF	TGTGCCAGCAGTATCGGGACGGGCTACACCGGGGAGCTGTTTTTT
TRBV12-3/TRBV12-4	few	TRBJ1-2	.	CASSLGAGYTF	TGTGCCAGCAGTTTAGGGGCTGGCTACACCTTC
TRBV4-3	once	TRBJ2-2	.	CASSQDWQDQYTGELFF	TGCGCCAGCAGCCAAGATTGGCAGGACCAATACACCGGGGAGCTGTTTTTT
TRBV7-9	.	TRBJ2-5	TRBD2	CASSLSRGGAVETQYF	TGTGCCAGCAGCTTATCTCGCGGGGGGGCCGTAGAGACCCAGTACTTC
TRBV7-9	.	TRBJ2-7	TRBD1	CASSLNSGTVIYEQYF	TGTGCCAGCAGCTTAAACTCCGGGACAGTGATCTACGAGCAGTACTTC
TRBV3-1	.	TRBJ1-5	.	CASSQGLSNQPQHF	TGTGCCAGCAGCCAAGGTCTTAGCAATCAGCCCCAGCATTTT
TRBV6-5	.	TRBJ2-3	.	CASSYRHKSPDTQYF	TGTGCCAGCAGTTACCGTCATAAGTCCCCAGATACGCAGTATTTT
TRBV7-9	few	TRBJ2-5	TRBD2	CASSPPGTSGEETQYF	TGTGCCAGCAGCCCCCCCGGGACTAGCGGGGAAGAGACCCAGTACTTC
TRBV20-1	few	TRBJ2-1	TRBD2	CSAGRASGSYEQFF	TGCAGTGCTGGGAGGGCTAGCGGGAGCTATGAGCAGTTCTTC
TRBV5-1	few	TRBJ2-2	.	CASSLAGKDTGELFF	TGCGCCAGCAGCTTGGCGGGGAAGGACACCGGGGAGCTGTTTTTT
TRBV5-1	.	TRBJ2-2	.	CASSLDGITTGELFF	TGCGCCAGCAGCTTGGACGGGATAACTACCGGGGAGCTGTTTTTT
TRBV11-1	few	TRBJ2-4	TRBD1	CASSSPGTGGEAKNIQYF	TGTGCCAGCAGCTCGCCCGGGACAGGGGGCGAAGCCAAAAACATTCAGTACTTC
TRBV9	.	TRBJ2-3	TRBD2	CASSFSGGAAPDTQYF	TGTGCCAGCAGCTTTAGCGGGGGGGCCGCCCCAGATACGCAGTATTTT
TRBV20-1	few	TRBJ1-2	.	CSARGGRNYGYTF	TGCAGTGCTAGGGGGGGACGGAACTATGGCTACACCTTC
TRBV7-2	many	TRBJ2-1	.	CASSLVWGSYNEQFF	TGTGCCAGCAGCTTAGTATGGGGCTCCTACAATGAGCAGTTCTTC
TRBV11-2	.	TRBJ2-5	.	CASRGGRGPGETQYF	TGTGCCAGCAGGGGTGGTCGGGGGCCGGGTGAGACCCAGTACTTC
TRBV5-6	once	TRBJ2-7	TRBD1	CASSVGQFLYDQYF	TGTGCCAGCAGCGTGGGACAGTTTCTCTACGACCAGTACTTC
TRBV7-2	.	TRBJ2-3	.	CASSPYRTLGDTQYF	TGTGCCAGCAGCCCCTACCGGACTCTGGGAGATACGCAGTATTTT
TRBV15	many	TRBJ2-6	TRBD1	CATSNTRGLLPSGANVLTF	TGTGCCACCAGTAACACCAGGGGGCTTTTACCCTCTGGGGCCAACGTCCTGACTTTC
TRBV24-1	.	TRBJ1-2	.	CATSDFQYGYTF	TGTGCCACCAGTGATTTCCAGTATGGCTACACCTTC
TRBV15	.	TRBJ2-1	.	CATSGGGGPYNEQFF	TGTGCCACCAGCGGAGGGGGGGGGCCGTACAATGAGCAGTTCTTC
TRBV28	many	TRBJ2-5	.	CATEGRVETQYF	TGTGCCACCGAGGGAAGGGTCGAGACCCAGTACTTC
TRBV15	.	TRBJ2-5	.	CATSRTGYQETQYF	TGTGCCACCAGCAGGACAGGCTACCAAGAGACCCAGTACTTC
TRBV6-2/TRBV6-3	few	TRBJ2-7	TRBD1	CASSYPTTGDSTYEQYF	TGTGCCAGCAGTTACCCCACGACAGGGGATAGCACCTACGAGCAGTACTTC
TRBV12-3/TRBV12-4	.	TRBJ2-7	TRBD2	CASRRAGGPYEQYF	TGTGCCAGCAGACGAGCGGGAGGGCCCTACGAGCAGTACTTC
TRBV20-1	few	TRBJ1-6	TRBD1	CSAATTGGNNSPLHF	TGCAGTGCAGCTACGACAGGGGGGAATAATTCACCCCTCCACTTT
TRBV2	.	TRBJ2-7	.	CASSEAREHSYEQYF	TGTGCCAGCAGTGAAGCCAGGGAGCACTCCTACGAGCAGTACTTC